This T cell receptor beta chain was retrieved from a study of post-analysis software for immune sequencing data. Study-level findings and limits: About five TRBV segments appeared more often in patients than in controls, and TRBV5-6, TRBV5-1 and TRBV20-1 were among these. Batch-matched samples strongly co-clustered by F measure.

This CDR3 has 19 amino acids. V trimming: 3 bases; J trimming: 4 bases; junction bases outside the gene matches: 20. Looked up from germline, CDR1 is SEHNR and CDR2 is FQNEAQ (reference sequence). Of note for this clonotype: The antigen is unknown.

Presence of unique molecular identifiers characterized the TCR beta cDNA libraries. T cells numbering about 0.85 to 11 million yielded cDNA molecules that totaled roughly 500,000. One entry per CDR3 protein, called by TCRdb with MiXCR from the PCR reads. The sample shows 380,000 or so distinct CDR3 sequences, roughly 30% of them seen only once. The origin of this receptor is a girl between 10 and 17 years old with multiple sclerosis. The chain links TRBV7-9 to TRBJ2-5, with 7 bases matching TRBD1. Sequencing input: blood. The CDR3 nucleotides read TGTGCCAGCAGCTTGGACAGCCCGAGCGCTAAGGGGGCGCGAGAGACCCAGTACTTC. This codes for CASSLDSPSAKGARETQYF.